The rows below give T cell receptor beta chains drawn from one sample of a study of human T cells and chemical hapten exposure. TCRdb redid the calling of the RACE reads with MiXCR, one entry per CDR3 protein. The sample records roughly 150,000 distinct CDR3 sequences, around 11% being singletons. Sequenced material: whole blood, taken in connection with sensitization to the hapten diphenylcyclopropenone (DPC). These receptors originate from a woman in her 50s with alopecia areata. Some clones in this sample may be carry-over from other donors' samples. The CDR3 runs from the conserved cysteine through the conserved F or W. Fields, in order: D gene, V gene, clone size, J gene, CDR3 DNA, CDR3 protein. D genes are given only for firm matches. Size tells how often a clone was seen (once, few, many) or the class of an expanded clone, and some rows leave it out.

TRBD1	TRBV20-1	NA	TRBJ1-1	TGCAGTGCTAGAAGGGGGCGGACAGACCATGTGAACACTGAAGCTTTCTTT	CSARRGRTDHVNTEAFF
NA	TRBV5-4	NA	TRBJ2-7	TGTGCCAGCAGCTTGGGAGCGGCGATCTCCTACGAGCAGTACTTC	CASSLGAAISYEQYF
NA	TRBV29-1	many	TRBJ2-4	TGCAGCGTTGAAGGGACCAAAAACATTCAGTACTTC	CSVEGTKNIQYF
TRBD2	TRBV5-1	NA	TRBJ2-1	TGCGCCAGCAGATACGCCACCGGGACTAGCGGGAGCGGAGAGCAGTTCTTC	CASRYATGTSGSGEQFF
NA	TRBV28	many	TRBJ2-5	TGTGCCAGCAGTTTAGGATCGCGCCCAGAGACCCAGTACTTC	CASSLGSRPETQYF
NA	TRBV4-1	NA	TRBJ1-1	TGCGCCAGCAGCCAAGGCCCGCGGGGGGCCTACACTGAAGCTTTCTTT	CASSQGPRGAYTEAFF
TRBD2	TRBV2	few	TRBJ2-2	TGTGCCAGCATTACCGTCGGTAGCGGGAGCAAAACCGGGGAGCTGTTTTTT	CASITVGSGSKTGELFF
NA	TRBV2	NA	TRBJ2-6	TGTGCCAGCAGTTTAGACAGCCGCTCTGGGGCCAACGTCCTGACTTTC	CASSLDSRSGANVLTF
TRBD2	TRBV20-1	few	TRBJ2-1	TGCAGTGCTAGAGATGGGTCTAGCGGGACAATCTCCTACAATGAGCAGTTCTTC	CSARDGSSGTISYNEQFF
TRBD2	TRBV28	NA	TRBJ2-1	TGTGCCAGCAGTTTCCCCATTAGCGGGAGGACTTCCTACAATGAGCAGTTCTTC	CASSFPISGRTSYNEQFF
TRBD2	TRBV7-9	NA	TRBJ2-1	TGTGCCAGCAGCTACACCCTGCGGCTAGCGGGACCCTACAATGAGCAGTTCTTC	CASSYTLRLAGPYNEQFF
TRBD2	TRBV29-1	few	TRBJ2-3	TGCAGCGTCTACCCGGGACTAGCGATTACAGATACGCAGTATTTT	CSVYPGLAITDTQYF
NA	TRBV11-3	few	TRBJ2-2	TGTGCCAGCAGTAAACAGGGCCCCACCGGGGAGCTGTTTTTT	CASSKQGPTGELFF
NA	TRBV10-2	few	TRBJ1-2	TGCGCCAGCAGTCAGGGCTCAACTAACTATGGCTACACCTTC	CASSQGSTNYGYTF
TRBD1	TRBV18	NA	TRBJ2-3	TGTGCCAGCTCACCAAACCGGGACAGGGGGCCCGATACGCAGTATTTT	CASSPNRDRGPDTQYF
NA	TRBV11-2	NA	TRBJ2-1	TGTGCCAGCAGCCTTCAGCGGGCCGACAGGGAAGGAGAAACCTACAATGAGCAGTTCTTC	CASSLQRADREGETYNEQFF
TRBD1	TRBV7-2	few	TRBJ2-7	TGTGCCAGCAGCTTTTCCGGGACAGGGGGCTACGAGCAGTACTTC	CASSFSGTGGYEQYF
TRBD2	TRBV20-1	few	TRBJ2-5	TGCAGTGCTATGACTAGCGGGATCACTAGGGAGACCCAGTACTTC	CSAMTSGITRETQYF
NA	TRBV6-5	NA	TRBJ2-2	TGTGCCAGCAGTTACTCGAGAGGGAGGCTATACACCGGGGAGCTGTTTTTT	CASSYSRGRLYTGELFF
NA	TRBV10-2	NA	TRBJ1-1	TGCGCCAGCAGATCTCTAGGAGGGAACCGTAAAGCTTTCTTT	CASRSLGGNRKAFF
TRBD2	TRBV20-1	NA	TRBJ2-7	TGCAGTGCTGGGACTAGCGGGAGGGGAAGCTCCTACGAGCAGTACTTC	CSAGTSGRGSSYEQYF
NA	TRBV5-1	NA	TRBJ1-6	TGCGCCAGCAGCTTGGATGGAGGCCCAGTGAATTCACCCCTCCACTTT	CASSLDGGPVNSPLHF
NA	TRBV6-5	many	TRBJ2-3	TGTGCCAGCAGTTACTCTACCGGGCCCGACGGTACGCAGTATTTT	CASSYSTGPDGTQYF
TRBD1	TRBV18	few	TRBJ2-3	TGTGCCAGCAGACCGGGACAGGAAAGCACAGATACGCAGTATTTT	CASRPGQESTDTQYF
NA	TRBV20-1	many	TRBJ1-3	TGCAGTGCGGCACGGGGGGCTGGAAACACCATATATTTT	CSAARGAGNTIYF
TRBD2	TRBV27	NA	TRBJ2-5	TGTGCCAGCTCCCCGGCGGGAGGGCGGCGAGAGACCCAGTACTTC	CASSPAGGRRETQYF
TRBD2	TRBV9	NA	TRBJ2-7	TGTGCCAGCAGCGTGGCGCTAGCGGAAATCTACGAGCAGTACTTC	CASSVALAEIYEQYF
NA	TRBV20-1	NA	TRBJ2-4	TGCAGTGCTAGAGGGGACTGGGGGTGGTCCAAAAACATTCAGTACTTC	CSARGDWGWSKNIQYF